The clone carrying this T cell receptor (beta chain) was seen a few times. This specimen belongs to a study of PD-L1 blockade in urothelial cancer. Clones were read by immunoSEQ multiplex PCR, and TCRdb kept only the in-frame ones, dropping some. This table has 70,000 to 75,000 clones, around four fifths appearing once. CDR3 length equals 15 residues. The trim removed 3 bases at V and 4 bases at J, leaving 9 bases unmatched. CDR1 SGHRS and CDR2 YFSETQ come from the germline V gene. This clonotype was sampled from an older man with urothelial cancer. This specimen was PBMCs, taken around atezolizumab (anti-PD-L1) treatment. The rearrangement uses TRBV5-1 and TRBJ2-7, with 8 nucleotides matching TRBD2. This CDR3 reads CASSSIRGGRYEQYF. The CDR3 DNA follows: TGCGCCAGCAGCTCCATTCGGGGGGGGCGGTACGAGCAGTACTTC.